Shown below are 7 T cell receptor beta chains from a single sample sequenced in a study of response to subunit inactivated influenza vaccine. Using its own MiXCR run on the RT-PCR reads, TCRdb lists one record per CDR3 protein. The sample has approximately 680,000 distinct CDR3 sequences, about a sixth seen once. Sequences were derived from PBMCs from blood, sampled 11 to 12 days after vaccination. These receptors were obtained from a man aged 45-65 years who received an inactivated influenza vaccine.

This clonotype was detected a few times. The chain combines TRBV27 with TRBJ2-3, with 8 bases that match TRBD2. V was pared by 0 bases and J by 4 bases, with 9 bases of the junction left unmatched. Germline loops: CDR1 MNHEY, CDR2 SMNVEV (reference sequence). The CDR3 loop spans 17 amino acids. The CDR3 is CASSLSGPSGFADTQYF. DNA of the CDR3: TGTGCCAGCAGTTTATCGGGTCCTAGCGGGTTTGCAGATACGCAGTATTTT.

This clonotype was picked up a small number of times. The chain links TRBV29-1 to TRBJ2-1; maybe TRBD2 (6 bases). From germline, CDR1 is SQVTM and CDR2 ANQGSEA. The CDR3 consists of 12 residues. Trimming left V 4 bases short and J 12 bases short, with 16 bases between. CDR3 sequence (DNA): TGCAGCGTTGTGACTCTCCTAGCGTGGCAGTTCTTC. This translates into CSVVTLLAWQFF.

The chain is built from TRBV5-1 and TRBJ2-1; D gene uncertain. The ends were cut back, 1 base at V and 0 bases at J, with 14 bases in the middle. Looked up from germline, CDR1 is SGHRS and CDR2 is YFSETQ. The CDR3 consists of 17 residues. CDR3 sequence (DNA): TGCGCCAGCAGCTTGACAATTCGGCCGAGCTCCTACAATGAGCAGTTCTTC. This codes for CASSLTIRPSSYNEQFF.

This clonotype was counted a few times. The V call is TRBV20-1, the J call TRBJ2-4; a possible D gene is TRBD1 (6 bases). V shed 6 bases and J shed 0 bases, with 15 bases lying between them. The CDR3 length is 15 residues. Germline CDR1 is DFQATT and CDR2 is SNEGSKA (reference sequence). CDR3 nucleotide sequence: TGCAGTGCGAACACAGGGAGACTAGCCAAAAACATTCAGTACTTC. It specifies CSANTGRLAKNIQYF.

This clonotype was recorded many times. J is TRBJ2-7 and V is TRBV5-1; D not certain. V shed 1 base and J shed 2 bases, with 10 bases lying between them. The germline V gene encodes CDR1 SGHRS and CDR2 YFSETQ. The CDR3 extends over 14 amino acids. The CDR3 DNA reads as TGCGCCAGCAGCTTGCGCCAGCCAACCTACGAGCAGTACTTC. Protein: CASSLRQPTYEQYF.

This clonotype has more than one count but fewer than ten. Compared with germline, one end of the junction differs, possibly owing to a read error. This sequence joins TRBV3-1 and TRBJ2-1; TRBD1 agrees at 8 bases. This CDR3 comprises 12 residues. Germline CDR1 LGHDT, CDR2 YNNKEL (reference sequence). The CDR3 nucleotides read TGTGCCAGCAGCCACAGGGGGCAGGGTCGAATCTTC. As protein: CASSHRGQGRIF.

The chain has TRBV5-1 and TRBJ2-3, with D uncertain. V gave up 4 bases and J gave up 1 base, with 13 bases separating them. CDR1 SGHRS and CDR2 YFSETQ come from the germline V gene. The CDR3 is made up of 15 amino acids. DNA of the CDR3: TGCGCCAGCAGCCCCCAGGTGGGCCGCACAGATACGCAGTATTTT. This gives the protein CASSPQVGRTDTQYF.